The 18 T cell receptor beta chains reported below all come from one sample, sequenced in a study of shared clonotypes between healthy human individuals. Generated by immunoSEQ multiplex PCR, the TCRdb table keeps only in-frame clones and is missing some. The table has over a million clones, more than 95% seen once. The specimen was naive CD4+ T cells sorted from blood. Specified subset: CD45RA+ positively selected. These receptor sequences come from a man aged 25 to 40 in good health.

The chain carries TRBV28 and TRBJ2-3; 8 bases match TRBD2. The CDR3 totals 18 residues. Germline trimming cut 6 bases from V and 0 bases from J; bases unmatched to any gene: 14. The germline CDR1 and CDR2 sequences are MDHEN and SYDVKM. The CDR3 sequence is CASSVSGGGLLSTDTQYF. The CDR3 nucleotides read TGTGCCAGCAGCGTTTCGGGAGGGGGACTCCTGAGCACAGATACGCAGTATTTT.

Comment on this clone: This sample includes further DNA sequences coding for the same CDR3. The genes are TRBV7-2 and TRBJ2-2; 7 positions match TRBD1. The V segment lost 3 bases and the J segment 0 bases; nucleotides outside the gene matches: 1. This CDR3 is 15 amino acids long. The V gene's germline CDR1 is SGHTA and CDR2 FQGNSA. The CDR3 region has the DNA TGTGCCAGCAGCTTGGGACAGCCGAACACCGGGGAGCTGTTTTTT. This codes for CASSLGQPNTGELFF.

This chain joins TRBV18 and TRBJ2-2; tentative D call: TRBD1 (6 bases). Trimming left V 5 bases short and J 4 bases short, with 11 bases between. CDR1 is KGHSH, CDR2 LQKENI, per germline. CDR3 length: 14 amino acids. The CDR3 protein is CASSNRVPTGELFF. The DNA for the CDR3 is TGTGCCAGCTCAAACAGGGTTCCCACCGGGGAGCTGTTTTTT.

The chain couples TRBV6-5 to TRBJ1-5; 7 bases map to TRBD1. CDR3 size: 13 residues. The junction had 1 base not matched to a gene; V was cut back by 5 bases and J by 3 bases. The V gene's germline CDR1 is MNHEY and CDR2 SVGAGI. The CDR3 reads CASSGQANQPQHF. CDR3 sequence (DNA): TGTGCCAGCAGTGGACAGGCCAATCAGCCCCAGCATTTT.

V is TRBV19 and J is TRBJ1-5; D not resolved. V lost 6 bases and J lost 1, with 13 bases in between. Germline V gene data show CDR1 as LNHDA and CDR2 as SQIVND (reference sequence). This CDR3 is built from 15 residues. The CDR3 region has the DNA TGTGCCAGTAGATCGACAAGTGGAAGCAATCAGCCCCAGCATTTT. Its protein is CASRSTSGSNQPQHF.

This clone was observed once. J is TRBJ2-5 and V is TRBV29-1; maybe TRBD1 (5 bases). V lost 5 bases to trimming and J lost 2 bases, with 15 bases between them. CDR3 length: 14 residues. Germline V lookup: CDR1 SQVTM, CDR2 ANQGSEA. CDR3 nucleotide sequence: TGCAGCGTTTGCTACTCAGGGCAGCAAGAGACCCAGTACTTC. It is translated as CSVCYSGQQETQYF.

The V call is TRBV10-2, the J call TRBJ2-1, with 15 positions matching TRBD2. The CDR3 totals 19 residues. With V trimmed by 8 bases and J by 9 bases, 20 bases remained unmatched. Germline-derived CDR1 and CDR2 are WSHSY and SAAADI. DNA of the CDR3: TGCGCCAGCTACGGGACTAGCGGGAGGCCCGAGGAGGGACGGTCTGAGCAGTTCTTC. This gives the protein CASYGTSGRPEEGRSEQFF.

J is TRBJ2-1 and V is TRBV7-2, with D tentatively TRBD2 (6 bases). CDR1 and CDR2 (germline): SGHTA, FQGNSA. There are 16 residues in the CDR3. Trimming removed 3 bases at V and 2 bases at J, with 14 bases between. The CDR3 region is CASSLVGAGTYNEQFF. The DNA for the CDR3 is TGTGCCAGCAGCTTGGTTGGAGCGGGTACCTACAATGAGCAGTTCTTC. The full variable domain, its missing parts supplied by reference TRBV7-2 and TRBJ2-1, is GAGVSQSPSNKVTEKGKDVELRCDPISGHTALYWYRQSLGQGLEFLIYFQGNSAPDKSGLPSDRFSAERTGGSVSTLTIQRTQQEDSAVYLCASSLVGAGTYNEQFFGPGTRLTVL.

This clone was seen only once. Other DNA sequences in this sample translate to the same CDR3. The rearrangement uses TRBV6-5 and TRBJ1-2; D gene uncertain. The V gene lost 5 bases and the J gene lost 2 bases, with 9 bases spanning the gap. The CDR3 loop spans 13 amino acids. Germline V CDR1 and CDR2: MNHEY, SVGAGI. Written as DNA, the CDR3 is TGTGCCAGCAGTCAGACGGGAAACTATGGCTACACCTTC. Encoded protein: CASSQTGNYGYTF.

The rearrangement links TRBV28 to TRBJ2-3; D is uncertain. In germline, CDR1 is MDHEN, CDR2 SYDVKM. Trimming pared 4 bases from V and 7 bases from J, leaving 18 bases between. The CDR3 consists of 15 residues. CDR3 sequence reads: CASSSNIVGSHTQYF. As DNA, the CDR3 is TGTGCCAGCAGTTCAAACATAGTCGGCAGTCATACGCAGTATTTT.

The rearrangement links TRBV9 to TRBJ2-7; 13 bases line up with TRBD2. The CDR3 has 14 amino acids. The J segment lost 3 bases and the V segment lost 4 bases, leaving 1 base of the junction unmatched. Germline CDR1 and CDR2: SGDLS and YYNGEE. CDR3 sequence: CASSRLAGGYEQYF. The CDR3 DNA sequence: TGTGCCAGCAGCCGACTAGCGGGAGGCTACGAGCAGTACTTC.

The genes are TRBV30 and TRBJ2-2, with 11 bases lining up with TRBD2. V was clipped by 0 bases and J by 4 bases; unmatched bases: 16. Germline-derived CDR1 and CDR2 are GTSNPN and SVGIG (reference sequence). The CDR3 contains 20 residues. CDR3 DNA sequence: TGTGCCTGGAGTGTACCATGGGAGGGTTTTAGCGGGAGGGCCACCGGGGAGCTGTTTTTT. It is translated as CAWSVPWEGFSGRATGELFF.

The chain employs TRBV9 and TRBJ1-3, with 8 bases lining up with TRBD1. The germline V gene encodes CDR1 SGDLS and CDR2 YYNGEE. Losses at the gene ends were 0 bases for V and 4 bases for J; bases not matched to a gene: 3. The CDR3 has 15 residues. The CDR3 bases are TGTGCCAGCAGCGTAGGAACAGGGGGAGGAAACACCATATATTTT. Translated: CASSVGTGGGNTIYF. The variable domain in full, completed from reference TRBV9 and TRBJ1-3, reads DSGVTQTPKHLITATGQRVTLRCSPRSGDLSVYWYQQSLDQGLQFLIQYYNGEERAKGNILERFSAQQFPDLHSELNLSSLELGDSALYFCASSVGTGGGNTIYFGEGSWLTVV.

The genes are TRBV7-3 and TRBJ2-1, with D uncertain. CDR1 is SGHTA, CDR2 FQGTGA, per germline. Trimming pared 3 bases from V and 6 bases from J, leaving 9 bases between. The CDR3 is 13 amino acids. CDR3 amino acids: CASSFGHFNEQFF. CDR3 DNA sequence: TGTGCCAGCAGCTTTGGCCACTTCAATGAGCAGTTCTTC.

The chain couples TRBV6-1 to TRBJ2-3; 8 bases match TRBD2. Germline V lookup: CDR1 MNHNS, CDR2 SASEGT. The CDR3 runs to 19 residues. Trimming at V came to 4 bases and at J to 2 bases, leaving 17 bases not matched to a gene. The DNA for the CDR3 is TGTGCCAGCAGTGCAACTAGCGGAATTACGAAGGGGAACACAGATACGCAGTATTTT. Translation gives CASSATSGITKGNTDTQYF.

This clone was detected once. Other DNA sequences from this sample encode an identical CDR3 as well. V gene TRBV10-1 combines with J gene TRBJ2-3; D uncertain. In germline, CDR1 is WNHNN, CDR2 SYGVQD (reference sequence). CDR3 length equals 13 residues. V gave up 5 bases and J gave up 2 bases, with 8 bases separating them. Here the CDR3 reads CASSPTSTDTQYF. The CDR3 DNA sequence: TGCGCCAGCAGTCCTACGTCCACAGATACGCAGTATTTT.

This sequence joins TRBV5-8 and TRBJ2-1, with TRBD2 identical over 14 bases. CDR1 SGHTS and CDR2 YDEGEE come from the germline V gene. V lost 4 bases to trimming and J lost 8 bases; unmatched junction nucleotides: 8. The CDR3 extends over 16 amino acids. The CDR3 reads CASSTGLAGAHYEQFF. DNA of the CDR3: TGTGCCAGCAGCACGGGACTAGCGGGAGCTCATTATGAGCAGTTCTTC.

The chain employs TRBV5-1 and TRBJ2-7, with 11 nucleotides matching TRBD1. The junction had 1 base not matched to a gene; V was cut back by 2 bases and J by 0 bases. From germline, CDR1 is SGHRS and CDR2 YFSETQ. There are 15 residues in the CDR3. This CDR3 reads CASSFGTGGSYEQYF. DNA of the CDR3: TGCGCCAGCAGCTTCGGGACAGGGGGCTCCTACGAGCAGTACTTC.